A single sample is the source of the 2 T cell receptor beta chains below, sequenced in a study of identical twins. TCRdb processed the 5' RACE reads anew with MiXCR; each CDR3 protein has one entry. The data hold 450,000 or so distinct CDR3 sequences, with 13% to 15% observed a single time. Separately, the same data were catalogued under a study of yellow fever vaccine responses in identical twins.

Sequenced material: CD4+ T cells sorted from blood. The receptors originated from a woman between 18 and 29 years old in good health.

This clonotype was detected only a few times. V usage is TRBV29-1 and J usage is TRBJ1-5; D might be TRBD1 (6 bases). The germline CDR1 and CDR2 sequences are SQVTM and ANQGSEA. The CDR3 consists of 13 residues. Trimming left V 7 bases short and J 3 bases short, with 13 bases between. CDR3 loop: CSAVAGDNQPQHF. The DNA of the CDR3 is TGCAGCGCCGTCGCAGGGGACAATCAGCCCCAGCATTTT.

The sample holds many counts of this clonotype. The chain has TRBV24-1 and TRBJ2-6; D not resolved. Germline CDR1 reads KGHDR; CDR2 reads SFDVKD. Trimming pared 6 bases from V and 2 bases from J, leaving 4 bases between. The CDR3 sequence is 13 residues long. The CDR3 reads CATSPAGANVLTF. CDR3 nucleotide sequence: TGTGCCACCAGTCCCGCTGGGGCCAACGTCCTGACTTTC.